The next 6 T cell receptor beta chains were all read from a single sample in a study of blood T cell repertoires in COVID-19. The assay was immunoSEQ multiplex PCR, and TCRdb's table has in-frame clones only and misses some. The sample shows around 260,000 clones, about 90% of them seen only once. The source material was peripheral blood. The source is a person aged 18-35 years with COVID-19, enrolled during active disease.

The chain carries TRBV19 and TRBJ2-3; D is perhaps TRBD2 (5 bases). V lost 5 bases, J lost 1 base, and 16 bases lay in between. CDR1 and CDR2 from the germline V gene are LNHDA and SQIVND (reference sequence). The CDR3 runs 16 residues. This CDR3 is CASSALLFGGTDTQYF. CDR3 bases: TGTGCCAGTAGTGCCCTCTTATTCGGGGGCACAGATACGCAGTATTTT.

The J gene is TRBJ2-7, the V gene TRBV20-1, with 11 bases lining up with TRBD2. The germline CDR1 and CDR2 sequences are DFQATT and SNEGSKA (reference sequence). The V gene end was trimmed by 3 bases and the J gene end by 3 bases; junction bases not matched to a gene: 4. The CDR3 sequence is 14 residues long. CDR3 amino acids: CSASRGTSGYEQYF. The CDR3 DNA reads TGCAGTGCTAGTAGGGGGACTAGCGGCTACGAGCAGTACTTC.

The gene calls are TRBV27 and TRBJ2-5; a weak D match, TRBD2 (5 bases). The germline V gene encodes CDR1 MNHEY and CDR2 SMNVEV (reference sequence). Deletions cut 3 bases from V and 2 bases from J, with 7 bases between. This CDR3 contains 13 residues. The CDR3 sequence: CASSFRGQETQYF. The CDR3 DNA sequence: TGTGCCAGCAGTTTTCGGGGTCAAGAGACCCAGTACTTC.

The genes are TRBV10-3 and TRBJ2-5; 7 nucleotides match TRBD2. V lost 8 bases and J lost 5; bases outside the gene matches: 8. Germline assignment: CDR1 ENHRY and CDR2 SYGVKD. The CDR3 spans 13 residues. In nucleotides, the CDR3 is TGTGCCATCCGCGGGGGAGGAGTGGAGACCCAGTACTTC. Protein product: CAIRGGGVETQYF.

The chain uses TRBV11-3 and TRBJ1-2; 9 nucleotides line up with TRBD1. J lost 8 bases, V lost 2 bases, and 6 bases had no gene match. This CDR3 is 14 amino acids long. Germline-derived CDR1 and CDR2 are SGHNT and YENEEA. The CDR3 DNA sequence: TGTGCCAGCAGCTTATGGGACAGGGATGGCGGCTACACCTTC. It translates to CASSLWDRDGGYTF.

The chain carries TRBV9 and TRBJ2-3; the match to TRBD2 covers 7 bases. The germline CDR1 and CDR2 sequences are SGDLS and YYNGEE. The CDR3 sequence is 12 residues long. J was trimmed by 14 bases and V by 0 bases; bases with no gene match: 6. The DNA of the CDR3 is TGTGCCAGCAGCGTAGGGGCGGGGGACCCGTATTTT. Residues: CASSVGAGDPYF. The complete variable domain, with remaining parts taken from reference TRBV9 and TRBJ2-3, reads DSGVTQTPKHLITATGQRVTLRCSPRSGDLSVYWYQQSLDQGLQFLIQYYNGEERAKGNILERFSAQQFPDLHSELNLSSLELGDSALYFCASSVGAGDPYFGPGTRLTVL.